These 5 T cell receptor beta chains were sequenced from one sample in a study of blood T cell repertoires in COVID-19. Clones were sequenced by immunoSEQ multiplex PCR, and TCRdb holds only the in-frame ones, with some missing. Of around 170,000 clones detected, roughly 87% appear once; the ten largest clones hold about 8.3%. Sequenced input: peripheral blood. These receptors were collected from a woman in her 70s with COVID-19, enrolled during active disease.

The J gene is TRBJ2-7, the V gene TRBV7-7, with D perhaps TRBD2 (5 bases). Germline lookup yields CDR1 SSHAT and CDR2 FNYEAQ (reference sequence). V lost 11 bases to trimming and J lost 2 bases, with 16 bases between them. The CDR3 is 13 amino acids. The CDR3 DNA sequence: TGTGCCGGGAACCGGACTTCCGCCTACGAGCAGTACTTC. It is translated as CAGNRTSAYEQYF. The full variable domain, with the rest looked up from reference TRBV7-7 and TRBJ2-7, is GAGVSQSPRYKVTKRGQDVTLRCDPISSHATLYWYQQALGQGPEFLTYFNYEAQPDKSGLPSDRFSAERPEGSISTLTIQRTEQRDSAMYRCAGNRTSAYEQYFGPGTRLTVT.

The chain links TRBV6-2 or TRBV6-3 to TRBJ1-2; D call uncertain. Germline loops: CDR1 MNHEY, CDR2 SVGEGT. Trimming stripped 2 bases from V and 8 bases from J, with 6 bases between. CDR3 size: 11 residues. This CDR3 is CASSYGRGYTF. As DNA, the CDR3 is TGTGCCAGCAGTTACGGGCGAGGCTACACCTTC.

The CDR3 loop reads CATRPGTSRQETQYF. The CDR3 region has the DNA TGTGCCACCAGGCCCGGGACAAGTAGGCAAGAGACCCAGTACTTC. The chain combines TRBV15 with TRBJ2-5, with D possibly matching TRBD1 (6 bases). Germline CDR1 LNHNV, CDR2 YYDKDF (reference sequence). Between the trimmed V and J ends, which lost 6 bases and 2 bases, there was a span of 16 bases. The CDR3 contains 15 residues.

The chain joins TRBV28 to TRBJ1-1; D unresolved. Germline V gene sequence: CDR1 MDHEN, CDR2 SYDVKM. The CDR3 has 11 amino acids. V was shortened by 1 base and J by 8 bases, with 5 bases between the two germline ends. The DNA for the CDR3 is TGTGCCAGCAGTTTATCCAGGGAAGCTTTCTTT. This translates into CASSLSREAFF.

The chain recombines TRBV4-3 with TRBJ2-4; tentative D call: TRBD2 (6 bases). Trimming took off 0 bases at V and 6 bases at J, with 12 bases between the two ends. The CDR3 length is 15 residues. Germline V gene lookup returns CDR1 LGHNA and CDR2 YSLEER. The CDR3 DNA reads TGCGCCAGCAGCCAAGATCGAGGTAGCGGAAACATTCAGTACTTC. This gives the protein CASSQDRGSGNIQYF.